This TCR beta chain was documented in a study of T cell responses to AZD1222 COVID-19 vaccine. Study-level findings and limits: Unmutated variant regions are reportedly targeted by nearly half of spike-specific TCRs. Two AZD1222 doses significantly raised spike-specific TCR breadth and depth over controls. Repertoires were collected only later (after the peak T cell response had occurred).

This clone was picked up one time. Its antigen is currently unknown. Germline V lookup: CDR1 MNHNY, CDR2 SVGAGI (reference sequence). V lost 5 bases, J lost 5 bases, and 3 bases stayed unmatched. The CDR3 runs to 13 residues. Clones were sequenced by immunoSEQ multiplex PCR, and TCRdb holds only the in-frame ones, with some missing. The repertoire consists of 120,000 or so clones, with around 92% occurring once and the leading ten covering approximately 8%. The source material was peripheral blood, sampled on day 0 of AZD1222 vaccination. This TCR was sampled from an adult in good health. The V and J genes are TRBV6-6 and TRBJ1-5; 7 nucleotides align to TRBD1. CDR3 sequence: CASSTTGDQPQHF. The CDR3 bases are TGTGCCAGCAGTACAACAGGGGATCAGCCCCAGCATTTT.